This T cell receptor beta chain stems from a study of post-analysis software for immune sequencing data. Whole-study findings and limits: About 5 TRBV segments were more frequent in patients than controls; TRBV5-6, TRBV5-1 and TRBV20-1 belonged to this group. F measure clustering grouped samples strongly by preparation batch.

This clonotype came up a few times. Its matching antigen is unknown. From germline, CDR1 is MNHNS and CDR2 SASEGT. Trimming stripped 1 base from V and 5 bases from J, with 12 bases between. This CDR3 has 15 amino acids. TCR beta cDNA libraries included unique molecular identifiers. Each sample of roughly 0.85 to 11 million input T cells yielded around 500,000 cDNA molecules, so each molecule approximated one T cell. TCRdb ran MiXCR on the PCR reads and lists one entry per CDR3 protein. The data contain roughly 800,000 distinct CDR3 sequences, around 50% of them singletons. The material sequenced was blood. V and J are TRBV6-1 and TRBJ2-1; D unresolved. This sequence originates from a girl aged 10 to 17 with multiple sclerosis. CDR3 sequence: CASSEGWSRDNEQFF. In nucleotides, the CDR3 is TGTGCCAGCAGTGAAGGGTGGAGTAGGGACAATGAGCAGTTCTTC.